This entry describes one T cell receptor (beta chain). The data stem from a study of blood T cell repertoires in COVID-19. There are 15 residues in the CDR3. CDR1 and CDR2 (germline): LNHNV, YYDKDF (reference sequence). V was trimmed by 6 bases and J by 5 bases, leaving 18 bases between them. In the authors' workflow: Reference gene primer amplification in the assay estimated nucleated cell counts. Clones were read by immunoSEQ multiplex PCR, and TCRdb kept only the in-frame ones, dropping some. V, J and clone size are those of that table, while D and trimming were read from the DNA. The sample contains 250,000 to 350,000 clones, approximately 89% of which appear only once.

This rearrangement joins TRBV15 to TRBJ2-3, with D tentatively TRBD1 (6 bases). The clonotype was recovered from a woman aged 45-65 years who had recovered from COVID-19. The specimen sequenced was peripheral blood. The CDR3 here is CATRRGRTPQDTQYF. Here the CDR3 DNA reads TGTGCCACCAGGAGGGGGAGAACACCCCAAGATACGCAGTATTTT.